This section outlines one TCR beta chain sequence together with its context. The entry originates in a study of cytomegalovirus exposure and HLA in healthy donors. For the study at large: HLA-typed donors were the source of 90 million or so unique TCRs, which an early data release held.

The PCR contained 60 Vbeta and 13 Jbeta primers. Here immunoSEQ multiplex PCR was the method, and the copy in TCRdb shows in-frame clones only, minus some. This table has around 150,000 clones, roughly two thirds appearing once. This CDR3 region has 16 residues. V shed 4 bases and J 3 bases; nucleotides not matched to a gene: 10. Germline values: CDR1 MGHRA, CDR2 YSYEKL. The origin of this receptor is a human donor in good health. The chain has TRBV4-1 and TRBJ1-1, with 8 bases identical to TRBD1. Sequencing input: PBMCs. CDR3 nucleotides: TGCGCCAGCAGCCCAGTCAAGGGGACAGGATACACTGAAGCTTTCTTT. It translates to CASSPVKGTGYTEAFF.